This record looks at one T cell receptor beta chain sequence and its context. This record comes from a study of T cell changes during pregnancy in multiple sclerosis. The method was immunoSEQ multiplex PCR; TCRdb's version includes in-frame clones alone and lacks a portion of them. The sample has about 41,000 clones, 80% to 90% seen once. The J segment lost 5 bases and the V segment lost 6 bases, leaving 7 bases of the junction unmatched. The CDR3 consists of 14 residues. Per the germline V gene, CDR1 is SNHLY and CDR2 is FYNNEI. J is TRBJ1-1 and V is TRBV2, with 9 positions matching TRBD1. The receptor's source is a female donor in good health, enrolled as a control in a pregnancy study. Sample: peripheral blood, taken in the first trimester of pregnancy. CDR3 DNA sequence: TGTGCCAGCAGCGCAACAGGGGGCTCGACTGAAGCTTTCTTT. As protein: CASSATGGSTEAFF.